Listed here are 13 T cell receptor beta chains from one sample, sequenced in a study of vaccination effects on CD4 cells after COVID-19. The antigens of these receptors remain unknown. CD4+ T cells were isolated after around ten days of culture. Sequenced by immunoSEQ multiplex PCR; TCRdb stores in-frame clones only, minus some. The table shows around 60,000 clones, with 60% to 85% occurring only once. The sequences come from CD4+ T cells from PBMCs cultured without peptide, collected before COVID-19 vaccination. The receptors were sampled from a human donor who received a COVID-19 vaccine.

CDR3 protein: CASSQDLTGGDTEAFF. The CDR3 DNA reads TGTGCCAGCAGCCAAGATCTCACAGGGGGCGACACTGAAGCTTTCTTT. The V call is TRBV4-2, the J call TRBJ1-1, with 9 bases fitting TRBD1. CDR1 is LGHNA and CDR2 is YNFKEQ in the germline V gene. V trimming: 0 bases; J trimming: 3 bases; junction bases outside the gene matches: 5. The CDR3 spans 16 residues.

The CDR3 DNA sequence: TGTGCCACCCAGAGGGACCCTGGGGGCACCGGGGAGCTGTTTTTT. Amino acids: CATQRDPGGTGELFF. The V call is TRBV6-5, the J call TRBJ2-2; perhaps D is TRBD1 or TRBD2 (5 bases each). Germline CDR1 and CDR2: MNHEY and SVGAGI. The CDR3 has 15 amino acids. V dropped 10 bases and J dropped 4 bases, with 19 bases sitting between them.

This chain joins TRBV3-1 (or the pseudogene TRBV3-2) and TRBJ1-6; D gene unclear. Germline V gene sequence: CDR1 LGHDT, CDR2 YNNKEL (reference sequence). CDR3 length: 14 amino acids. Trimming removed 4 bases at V and 8 bases at J, with 12 bases between. CDR3 in amino acids: CASSPLSGYSPLHF. CDR3 nucleotide sequence: TGTGCCAGCAGCCCACTCTCAGGTTATTCACCCCTCCACTTT.

The chain links TRBV27 to TRBJ1-5; tentative D call: TRBD1 (5 bases). This CDR3 region has 15 residues. V shed 5 bases and J shed 3 bases, with 14 bases lying between them. CDR1 and CDR2 (germline): MNHEY, SMNVEV (reference sequence). This CDR3 is CASSRDGLNNQPQHF. The CDR3 nucleotides read TGTGCCAGCAGTCGGGACGGATTAAACAATCAGCCCCAGCATTTT.

The V gene is TRBV6-6, the J gene TRBJ1-5, with D tentatively TRBD1 (5 bases). The germline V gene has CDR1 MNHNY and CDR2 SVGAGI (reference sequence). The CDR3 spans 12 residues. V dropped 6 bases and J dropped 4 bases, with 7 bases sitting between them. CDR3: CASRPGNQPQHF. CDR3 nucleotide sequence: TGTGCCAGCAGACCAGGGAATCAGCCCCAGCATTTT.

The genes are TRBV5-5 and TRBJ2-7; 7 bases map to TRBD1. Germline V lookup: CDR1 SGHKS, CDR2 YYEKEE (reference sequence). V lost 3 bases and J lost 4; bases outside the gene matches: 10. The CDR3 sequence is 15 residues long. The CDR3 nucleotides read TGTGCCAGCAGCTCGCCCGGGGACAGCCAGTACGAGCAGTACGTC. Translation: CASSSPGDSQYEQYV.

This clone has only a few counts. CDR3 sequence (DNA): TGTGCCAGCTCACCTTCACAGGGAGCTAACTATGGCTACACCTTC. Its protein is CASSPSQGANYGYTF. V gene TRBV18 combines with J gene TRBJ1-2; maybe TRBD1 (6 bases). Trimming took 3 bases from V and 0 from J, leaving 11 bases between them. The germline gives CDR1 KGHSH, CDR2 LQKENI. The CDR3 runs to 15 residues. Full variable domain (rest looked up from reference TRBV18 and TRBJ1-2): NAGVMQNPRHLVRRRGQEARLRCSPMKGHSHVYWYRQLPEEGLKFMVYLQKENIIDESGMPKERFSAEFPKEGPSILRIQQVVRGDSAAYFCASSPSQGANYGYTFGSGTRLTVV.

This clone showed up just a few times. The V gene is TRBV28, the J gene TRBJ1-2; D ambiguous. The CDR3 totals 13 residues. The V end was cut by 2 bases, the J end by 4 bases, with 8 bases between. Germline loops: CDR1 MDHEN, CDR2 SYDVKM. The DNA of the CDR3 is TGTGCCAGCAGTTTACAAGTGGGCTATGGCTACACCTTC. It yields the protein CASSLQVGYGYTF.

The V and J genes are TRBV14 and TRBJ1-2; D ambiguous. The germline V gene encodes CDR1 SGHDN and CDR2 FVKESK. The V end was cut by 0 bases, the J end by 0 bases, with 14 bases between. This CDR3 is 17 amino acids long. The CDR3 nucleotides are TGTGCCAGCAGCCAAGATTTGGGGAGCTATGCTAACTATGGCTACACCTTC. It is translated as CASSQDLGSYANYGYTF. Full variable domain (remainder filled in from reference TRBV14 and TRBJ1-2): EAGVTQFPSHSVIEKGQTVTLRCDPISGHDNLYWYRRVMGKEIKFLLHFVKESKQDESGMPNNRFLAERTGGTYSTLKVQPAELEDSGVYFCASSQDLGSYANYGYTFGSGTRLTVV.

The chain couples TRBV19 to TRBJ1-5; 8 bases align to TRBD1. Unmatched junction bases numbered 15, after V lost 11 bases and J lost 6 bases. Germline CDR1 and CDR2: LNHDA and SQIVND (reference sequence). This CDR3 is 15 amino acids long. In DNA form, the CDR3 reads TGTGCCGCCCAAGAGTCGGGACAGGTTTCTCAGCCCCAGCATTTT. Translation: CAAQESGQVSQPQHF.

V gene TRBV12-3 or TRBV12-4 combines with J gene TRBJ1-1; D unresolved. CDR3 length equals 13 residues. V was clipped by 4 bases and J by 0 bases, with 6 bases between them. The CDR3 here is CASSYRLNTEAFF. The CDR3 bases are TGTGCCAGCAGTTACAGATTGAACACTGAAGCTTTCTTT.

V and J are TRBV7-3 and TRBJ2-6; no definite D call. Germline CDR1 and CDR2: SGHTA and FQGTGA. This CDR3 has 14 residues. The germline V and J ends were trimmed by 1 base and 1 base, with 2 bases remaining between them. CDR3: CASSLNSGANVLTF. The CDR3 nucleotides are TGTGCCAGCAGCTTAAATTCTGGGGCCAACGTCCTGACTTTC.

The chain has TRBV6-6 and TRBJ2-5; D is undetermined. From germline, CDR1 is MNHNY and CDR2 SVGAGI (reference sequence). V lost 2 bases to trimming and J lost 0 bases, with 10 bases between them. The CDR3 has 15 amino acids. The CDR3 reads CASSYAPVNQETQYF. The CDR3 DNA reads as TGTGCCAGCAGTTACGCCCCCGTCAACCAAGAGACCCAGTACTTC.